This record covers a single T cell receptor beta chain. This clonotype has a handful of counts. There is no known antigen for this receptor. Nothing much larger sits one base from this clone, and base qualities are not available. The CDR3 contains 16 residues, cysteine and phenylalanine counted. Solely the CDR3 DNA is kept, with 48 bases framed from the first base. V is trimmed back by 3 bases and J by 4 bases, and the junction contains 7 bases that no gene match accounts for. Only healthy Caucasian donors were included. Three pairs of female monozygotic twins, all aged roughly 18 to 29 years, were included in the twin cohort. Positive isolation kits from Invitrogen were used to isolate CD4+ and CD8+ T cell populations. This record comes from a study of identical twins listed by TCRdb under 2016. Study-wide context: The study deep-sequenced TCR alpha and beta repertoires from monozygotic twins, unrelated adults of various ages and cord blood to test whether fetal clonotypes persist. Replicate twin experiments were performed at different times using different library preparation protocols to rule out contamination. Findings and caveats that apply to the study as a whole: Fewer insertions were carried by abundant cord blood beta clonotypes; a weaker similar trend was observed in young adult naive repertoires, while no such trend was observed in memory repertoires. Compared with coincidental sharing between unrelated individuals, an excess of low generation-probability sequences was observed among out-of-frame TCR alpha sequences shared between twins. A weaker excess of twin sharing was found in beta out-of-frame sequences because the signal-to-noise ratio was lowered by fewer shared sequences. In monozygotic twins, out-of-frame TCR alpha sharing was systematically underestimated by recombination models, although the models agreed with sharing between unrelated individuals. Because the same donors could not be followed over many years, the conclusions depended on cross-sectional statistical analysis. Invariant T cells such as MAIT and iNKT could partly confound zero-insertion analyses, though diverse VJ usage argued against this for most clonotypes.

Receptor amplification or capture employed 5' RACE. The sequencer was an Illumina HiSeq 2000. Template switching added a universal primer binding site, and the final cDNA carried a unique molecular identifier that allowed TCR cDNA molecules to be counted accurately. First-strand cDNA for TCR alpha and beta chains was synthesized from specific primers in the conserved constant-segment region. To control for contamination, every cDNA library was double barcoded, receiving both a SMART-Mk sample barcode and Illumina barcodes. TruSeq adapter sequences along with Illumina sample barcodes were introduced in two successive PCR steps. Sequencing of the TCR alpha and beta cDNA libraries was done on the Illumina HiSeq platform using custom primers. The original pipeline was this. Unique molecular identifiers were extracted from raw reads with MiGEC, and CDR3 positions were determined with MiXCR. Recombination models were inferred per individual with the repgenHMM and IGoR tools using an EM algorithm. The tcR package in R was used for shared clonotype analysis, with sharing normalized by the product of cloneset sizes. To study raw recombination without the effects of thymic and clonal selection, out-of-frame nonproductive sequences were analyzed. Starting from the raw public reads, TCRdb applied fastp trimming at Q25, assembled clones with MiXCR and retained in-frame beta chains. Each entry merges the rows of one CDR3 protein and shows their most common DNA and genes. The V and J calls and clone size are TCRdb's, not the authors'. Counted in this sample were roughly 190,000 distinct CDR3 sequences; roughly 15% of them appeared once. Of the sample, over 35% is held by the ten largest clones.

A further study also used this sample, focusing on T cells expressing NK-cell markers. The second study, in turn, reports: Roughly 8 donors provided sorted CD3+CD56+NKG2C+, CD3+CD56+NKG2C- and CD3+CD56-NKG2C+ T-cell subsets, whose TCR beta-chain repertoires were profiled. Among the eight sequenced donors, only one was HCMV-seronegative, while the other seven were HCMV-seropositive. To restrict sorting to alphabetaTCR-expressing T cells, an anti-gammadeltaTCR antibody was added in several experiments. For 6 or 7 donors, the dominant CD3+CD56+NKG2C+ clonotypes were among the top 10 CD8+ clonotypes and accounted for roughly 1.0-8% of CD8+ T cells. Those dominant clonotypes were again the most abundant among CD3+CD56-NKG2C+ cells in a few donors, at 28.3-60.1%. It remained unclear whether the expanded NKG2C-expressing T cell clones were specific for HCMV antigens. All eight donors whose samples were sequenced were randomly selected healthy volunteers, three of them men and five women. To determine HCMV serostatus, a commercial ELISA kit was used to detect HCMV-specific IgG in serum. MIGEC was used to demultiplex reads and group reads by UMI, and MiTCR was used to assemble and quantify clonotypes. To exclude erroneous sequences, any TCR cDNA sequence not supported by at least two reads was discarded. The tcR package was used for downstream repertoire analysis, and clonotypes were matched across fractions by CDR3 nucleotide sequence plus V segment. VDJmatch was used to annotate antigen specificity against VDJdb, with one amino acid substitution allowed in CDR3.

Material: CD8+ T cells sorted from blood. The source is a woman aged 18-29 years in good health. The rearranged chain carries TRBV12-3 or TRBV12-4 and TRBJ2-1, and TRBD2 matches 9 of the central bases. The nucleotide sequence reads TGTGCCAGCAGTTTTGGGACTAGCATTACTTACAATGAGCAGTTCTTC. Its product reads: CASSFGTSITYNEQFF.